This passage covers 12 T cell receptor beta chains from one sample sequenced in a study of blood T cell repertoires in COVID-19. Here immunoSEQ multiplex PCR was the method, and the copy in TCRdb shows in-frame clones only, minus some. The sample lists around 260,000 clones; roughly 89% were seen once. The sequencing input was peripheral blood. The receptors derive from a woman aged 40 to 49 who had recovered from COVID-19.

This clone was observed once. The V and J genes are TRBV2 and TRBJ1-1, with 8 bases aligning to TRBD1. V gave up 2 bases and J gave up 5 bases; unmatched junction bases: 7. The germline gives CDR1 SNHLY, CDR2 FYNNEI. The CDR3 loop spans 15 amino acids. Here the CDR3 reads CASSEQTGGGTEAFF. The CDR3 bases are TGTGCCAGCAGTGAACAAACAGGGGGTGGTACTGAAGCTTTCTTT.

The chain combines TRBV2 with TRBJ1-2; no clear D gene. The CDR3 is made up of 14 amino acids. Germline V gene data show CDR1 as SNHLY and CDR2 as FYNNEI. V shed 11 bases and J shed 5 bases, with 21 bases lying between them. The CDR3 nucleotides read TGTGCCTTATTATCAGCGGAGAGCCTTTATGGCTACACCTTC. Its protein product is CALLSAESLYGYTF.

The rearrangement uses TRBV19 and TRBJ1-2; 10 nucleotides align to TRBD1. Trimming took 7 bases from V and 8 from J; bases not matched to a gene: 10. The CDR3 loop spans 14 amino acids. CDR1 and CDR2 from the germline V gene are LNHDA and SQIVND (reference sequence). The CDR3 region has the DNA TGTGCCAGTATGCCGCGGGGACAGGGGATCGGCTACACCTTC. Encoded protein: CASMPRGQGIGYTF. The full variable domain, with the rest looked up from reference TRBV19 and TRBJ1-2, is DGGITQSPKYLFRKEGQNVTLSCEQNLNHDAMYWYRQDPGQGLRLIYYSQIVNDFQKGDIAEGYSVSREKKESFPLTVTSAQKNPTAFYLCASMPRGQGIGYTFGSGTRLTVV.

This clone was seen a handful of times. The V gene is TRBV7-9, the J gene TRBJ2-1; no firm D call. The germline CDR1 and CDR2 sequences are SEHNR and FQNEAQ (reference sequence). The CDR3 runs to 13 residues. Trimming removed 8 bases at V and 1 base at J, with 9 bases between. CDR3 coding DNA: TGTGCCAGCGGGCTCCGATCCTACAATGAGCAGTTCTTC. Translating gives CASGLRSYNEQFF.

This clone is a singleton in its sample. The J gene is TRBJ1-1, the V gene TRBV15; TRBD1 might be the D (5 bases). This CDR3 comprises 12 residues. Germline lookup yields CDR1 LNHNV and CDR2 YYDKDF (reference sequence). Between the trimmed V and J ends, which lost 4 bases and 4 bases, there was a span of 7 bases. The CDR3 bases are TGTGCCACCAGCACAGGGCCCACTGAAGCTTTCTTT. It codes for CATSTGPTEAFF.

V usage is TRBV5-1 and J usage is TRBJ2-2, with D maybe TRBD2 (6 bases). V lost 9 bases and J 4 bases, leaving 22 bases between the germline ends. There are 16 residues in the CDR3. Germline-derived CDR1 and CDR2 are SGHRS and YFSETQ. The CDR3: CATQDPGVGGTGELFF. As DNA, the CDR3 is TGCGCCACCCAAGACCCGGGAGTGGGGGGCACCGGGGAGCTGTTTTTT. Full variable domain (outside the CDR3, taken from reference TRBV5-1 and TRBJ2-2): KAGVTQTPRYLIKTRGQQVTLSCSPISGHRSVSWYQQTPGQGLQFLFEYFSETQRNKGNFPGRFSGRQFSNSRSEMNVSTLELGDSALYLCATQDPGVGGTGELFFGEGSRLTVL.

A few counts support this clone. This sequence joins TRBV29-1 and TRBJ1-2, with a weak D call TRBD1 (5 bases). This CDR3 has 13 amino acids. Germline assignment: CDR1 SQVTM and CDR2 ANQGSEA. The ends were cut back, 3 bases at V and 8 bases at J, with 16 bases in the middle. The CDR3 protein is CSVDPSGSDGYTF. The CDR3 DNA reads TGCAGCGTTGACCCATCAGGGTCTGACGGCTACACCTTC.

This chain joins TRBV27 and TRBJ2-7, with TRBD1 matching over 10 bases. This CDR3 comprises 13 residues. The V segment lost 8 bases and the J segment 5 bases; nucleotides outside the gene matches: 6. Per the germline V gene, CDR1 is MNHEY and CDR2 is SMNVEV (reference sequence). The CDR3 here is CASGTTGGHEQYF. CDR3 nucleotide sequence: TGTGCCAGCGGAACGACAGGGGGCCACGAGCAGTACTTC.

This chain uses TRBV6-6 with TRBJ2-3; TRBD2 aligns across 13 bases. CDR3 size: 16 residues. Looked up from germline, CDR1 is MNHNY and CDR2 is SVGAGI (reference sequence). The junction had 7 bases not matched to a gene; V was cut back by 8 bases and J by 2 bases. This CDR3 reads CASFLGLAGITDTQYF. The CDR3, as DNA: TGTGCCAGCTTTTTGGGACTAGCGGGAATCACAGATACGCAGTATTTT.

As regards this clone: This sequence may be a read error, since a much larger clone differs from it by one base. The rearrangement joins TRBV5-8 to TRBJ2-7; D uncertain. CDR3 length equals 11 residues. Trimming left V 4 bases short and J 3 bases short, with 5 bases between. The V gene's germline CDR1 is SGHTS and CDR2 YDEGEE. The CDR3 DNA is TGTGCCAGCAGCCCGGGCTACGAGCAGTACTTC. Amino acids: CASSPGYEQYF.

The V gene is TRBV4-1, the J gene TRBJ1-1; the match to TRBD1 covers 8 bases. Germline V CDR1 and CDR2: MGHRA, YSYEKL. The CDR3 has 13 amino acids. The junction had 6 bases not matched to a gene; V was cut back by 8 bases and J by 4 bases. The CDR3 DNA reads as TGCGCCAGCCCCTACAGGGGGGCCACTGAAGCTTTCTTT. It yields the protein CASPYRGATEAFF.

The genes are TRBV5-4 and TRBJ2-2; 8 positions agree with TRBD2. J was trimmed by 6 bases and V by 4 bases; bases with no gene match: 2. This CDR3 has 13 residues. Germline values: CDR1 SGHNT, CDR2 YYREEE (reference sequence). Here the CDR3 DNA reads TGTGCCAGCAGCCCCGGGGGGGCCGGGGAGCTGTTTTTT. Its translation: CASSPGGAGELFF.